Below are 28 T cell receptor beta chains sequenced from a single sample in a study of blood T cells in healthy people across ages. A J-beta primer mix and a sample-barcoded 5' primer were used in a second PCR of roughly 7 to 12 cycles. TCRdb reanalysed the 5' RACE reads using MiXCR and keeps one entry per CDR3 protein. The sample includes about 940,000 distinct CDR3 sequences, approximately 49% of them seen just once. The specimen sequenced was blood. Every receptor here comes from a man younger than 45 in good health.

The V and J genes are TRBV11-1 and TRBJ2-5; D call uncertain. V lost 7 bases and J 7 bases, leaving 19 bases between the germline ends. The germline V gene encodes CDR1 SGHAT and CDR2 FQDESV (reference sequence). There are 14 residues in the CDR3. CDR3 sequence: CASTLSGYPGTQYF. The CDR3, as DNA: TGTGCCAGCACCCTTTCCGGTTATCCAGGGACCCAGTACTTC.

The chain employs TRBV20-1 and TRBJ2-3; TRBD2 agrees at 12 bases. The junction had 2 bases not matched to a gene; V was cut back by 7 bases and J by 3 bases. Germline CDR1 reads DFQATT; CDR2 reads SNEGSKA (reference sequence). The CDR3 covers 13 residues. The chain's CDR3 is CSGGTSGTDTQYF. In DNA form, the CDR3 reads TGCAGTGGAGGGACTAGCGGGACAGATACGCAGTATTTT.

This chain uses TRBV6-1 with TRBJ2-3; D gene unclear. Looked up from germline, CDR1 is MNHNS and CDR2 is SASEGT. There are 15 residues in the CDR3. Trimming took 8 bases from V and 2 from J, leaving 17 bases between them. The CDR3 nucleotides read TGTGCCAGCCGGTCAACGCCTGGCGTCACAGATACGCAGTATTTT. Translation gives CASRSTPGVTDTQYF.

The CDR3 protein is CASSKVENGGGDEQYF. DNA of the CDR3: TGTGCCAGCAGCAAAGTTGAGAACGGGGGTGGCGACGAGCAGTACTTC. V usage is TRBV21-1 and J usage is TRBJ2-7; the DNA was not compared with TRBD1, the D call given in the table. TRBV21-1 is noted as a pseudogene. CDR3 length: 16 amino acids.

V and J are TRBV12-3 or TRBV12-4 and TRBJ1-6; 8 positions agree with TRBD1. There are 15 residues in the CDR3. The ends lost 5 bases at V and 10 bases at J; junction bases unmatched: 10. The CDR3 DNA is TGTGCCAGCAGTCCCTTTGGCAGGGGGCGATCACCCCTCCACTTT. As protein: CASSPFGRGRSPLHF.

The chain's CDR3 is CAISEIGTANQPQHF. CDR3 bases: TGTGCCATCAGTGAGATAGGAACAGCCAATCAGCCCCAGCATTTT. The chain carries TRBV10-3 and TRBJ1-5; no firm D call. CDR3 length: 15 amino acids. V was clipped by 2 bases and J by 3 bases, with 11 bases between them. Germline V gene lookup returns CDR1 ENHRY and CDR2 SYGVKD.

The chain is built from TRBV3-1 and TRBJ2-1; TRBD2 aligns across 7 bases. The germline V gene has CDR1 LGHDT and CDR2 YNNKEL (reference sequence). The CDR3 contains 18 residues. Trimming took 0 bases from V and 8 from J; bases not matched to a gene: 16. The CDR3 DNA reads TGTGCCAGCAGCCAAGATGTTTGGGACGGGGGGTTTAGGGATGAGCAGTTCTTC. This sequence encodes CASSQDVWDGGFRDEQFF.

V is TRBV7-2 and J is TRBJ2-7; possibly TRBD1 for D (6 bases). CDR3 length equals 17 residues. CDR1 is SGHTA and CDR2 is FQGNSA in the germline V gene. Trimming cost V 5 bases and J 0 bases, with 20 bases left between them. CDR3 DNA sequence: TGTGCCAGCAGCCGTGCCTTGCAGGGGCCCATCTCCTACGAGCAGTACTTC. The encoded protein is CASSRALQGPISYEQYF.

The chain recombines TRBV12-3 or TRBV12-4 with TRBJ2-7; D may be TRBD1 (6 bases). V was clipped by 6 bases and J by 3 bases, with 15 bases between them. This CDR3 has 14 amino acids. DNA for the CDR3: TGTGCCAGCAGCCGCCTACCAGGGGTCTACGAGCAGTACTTC. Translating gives CASSRLPGVYEQYF.

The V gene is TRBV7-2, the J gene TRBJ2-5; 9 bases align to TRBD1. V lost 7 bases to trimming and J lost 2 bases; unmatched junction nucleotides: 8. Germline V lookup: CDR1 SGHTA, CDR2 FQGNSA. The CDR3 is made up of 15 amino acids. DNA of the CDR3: TGTGCCAGCACCCTGACAGGGGGTAAGCAAGAGACCCAGTACTTC. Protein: CASTLTGGKQETQYF.

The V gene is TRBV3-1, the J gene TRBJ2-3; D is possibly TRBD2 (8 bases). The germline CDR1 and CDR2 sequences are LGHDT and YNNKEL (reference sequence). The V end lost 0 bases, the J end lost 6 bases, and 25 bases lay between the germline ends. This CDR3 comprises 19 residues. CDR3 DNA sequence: TGTGCCAGCAGCCAAGATGGGACAGCGGGGGACCCAACCAGGGATACGCAGTATTTT. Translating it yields CASSQDGTAGDPTRDTQYF.

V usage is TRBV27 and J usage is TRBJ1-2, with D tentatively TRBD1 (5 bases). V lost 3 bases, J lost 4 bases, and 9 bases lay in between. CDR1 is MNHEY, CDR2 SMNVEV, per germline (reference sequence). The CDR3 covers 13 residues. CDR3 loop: CASSLSGPYGYTF. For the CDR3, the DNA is TGTGCCAGCAGTTTGTCAGGGCCCTATGGCTACACCTTC.

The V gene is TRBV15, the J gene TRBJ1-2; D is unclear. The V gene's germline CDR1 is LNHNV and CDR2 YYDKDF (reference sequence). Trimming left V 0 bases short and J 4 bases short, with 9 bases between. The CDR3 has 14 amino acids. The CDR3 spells CATSRERASYGYTF. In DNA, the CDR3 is TGTGCCACCAGCAGAGAGCGGGCAAGCTATGGCTACACCTTC.

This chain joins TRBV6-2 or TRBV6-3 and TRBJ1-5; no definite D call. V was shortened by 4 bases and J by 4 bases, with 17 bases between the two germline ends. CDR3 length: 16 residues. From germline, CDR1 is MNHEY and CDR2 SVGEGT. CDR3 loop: CASSSVKVPANQPQHF. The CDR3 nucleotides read TGTGCCAGCAGTTCGGTCAAGGTCCCGGCAAATCAGCCCCAGCATTTT.

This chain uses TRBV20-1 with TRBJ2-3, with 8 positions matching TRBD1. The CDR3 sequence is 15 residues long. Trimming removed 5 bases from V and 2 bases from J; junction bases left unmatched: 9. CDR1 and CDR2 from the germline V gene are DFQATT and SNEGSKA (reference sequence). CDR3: CSAPPGQVATDTQYF. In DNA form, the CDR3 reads TGCAGTGCTCCTCCGGGACAGGTCGCCACAGATACGCAGTATTTT.

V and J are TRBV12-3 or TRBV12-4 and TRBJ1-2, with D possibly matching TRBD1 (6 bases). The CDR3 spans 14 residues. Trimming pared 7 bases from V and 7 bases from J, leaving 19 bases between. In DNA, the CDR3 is TGTGCCAGCACCCCGGGACACAGGTTCTCTGGCTACACCTTC. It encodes CASTPGHRFSGYTF.

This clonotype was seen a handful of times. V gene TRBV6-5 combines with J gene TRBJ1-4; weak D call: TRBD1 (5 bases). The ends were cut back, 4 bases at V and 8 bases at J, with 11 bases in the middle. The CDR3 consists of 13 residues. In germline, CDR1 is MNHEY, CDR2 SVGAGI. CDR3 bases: TGTGCCAGCAGTTCCCGGGGCCGGGAAAAACTGTTTTTT. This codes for CASSSRGREKLFF.

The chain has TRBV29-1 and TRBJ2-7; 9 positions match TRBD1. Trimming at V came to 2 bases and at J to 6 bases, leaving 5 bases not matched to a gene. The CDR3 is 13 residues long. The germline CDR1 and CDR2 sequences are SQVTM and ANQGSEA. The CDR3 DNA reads TGCAGCGTTGAAAAGGACAGGGGACGCGAGCAGTACTTC. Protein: CSVEKDRGREQYF.

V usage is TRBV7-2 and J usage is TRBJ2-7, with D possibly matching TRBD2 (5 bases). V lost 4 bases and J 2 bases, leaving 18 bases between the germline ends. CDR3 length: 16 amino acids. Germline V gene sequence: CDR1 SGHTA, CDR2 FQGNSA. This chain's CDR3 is CASSSFPRGGTYEQYF. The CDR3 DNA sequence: TGTGCCAGCAGCTCCTTCCCCCGGGGTGGGACCTACGAGCAGTACTTC.

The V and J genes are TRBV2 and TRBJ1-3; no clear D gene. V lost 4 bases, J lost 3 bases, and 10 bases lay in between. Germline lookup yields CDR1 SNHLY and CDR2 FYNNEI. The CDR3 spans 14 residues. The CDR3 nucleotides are TGTGCCAGCAGTGGGACGGCGTATGGAAACACCATATATTTT. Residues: CASSGTAYGNTIYF.

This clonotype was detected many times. CDR3 nucleotides: TGCAGCATCGGTCAGGGGGCAGGGGCCAACGTCCTGACTTTC. It is translated as CSIGQGAGANVLTF. This chain links TRBV29-1 with TRBJ2-6; 8 bases match TRBD1. Germline V gives CDR1 SQVTM, CDR2 ANQGSEA. With V trimmed by 8 bases and J by 4 bases, 7 bases remained unmatched. This CDR3 comprises 14 residues.

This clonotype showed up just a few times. CDR3 coding DNA: TGTGCCAGCAGTTCAACAGGGTTCTCGGGCTACACCTTC. It is translated as CASSSTGFSGYTF. The rearrangement uses TRBV6-5 and TRBJ1-2, with D tentatively TRBD1 (6 bases). This CDR3 region has 13 residues. Germline CDR1 MNHEY, CDR2 SVGAGI. V was clipped by 4 bases and J by 8 bases, with 14 bases between them.

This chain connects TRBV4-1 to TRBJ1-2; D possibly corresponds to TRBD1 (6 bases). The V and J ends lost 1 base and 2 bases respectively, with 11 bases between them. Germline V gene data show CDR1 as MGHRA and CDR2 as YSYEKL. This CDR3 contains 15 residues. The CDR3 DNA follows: TGCGCCAGCAGCCAAGCAGTCGGACAGAACTATGGCTACACCTTC. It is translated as CASSQAVGQNYGYTF.

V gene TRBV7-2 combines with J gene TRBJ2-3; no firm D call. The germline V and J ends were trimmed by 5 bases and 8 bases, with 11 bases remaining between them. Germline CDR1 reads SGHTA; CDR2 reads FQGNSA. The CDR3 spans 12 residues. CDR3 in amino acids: CASSPARGTQYF. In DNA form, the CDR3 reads TGTGCCAGCAGCCCAGCTAGAGGTACGCAGTATTTT.

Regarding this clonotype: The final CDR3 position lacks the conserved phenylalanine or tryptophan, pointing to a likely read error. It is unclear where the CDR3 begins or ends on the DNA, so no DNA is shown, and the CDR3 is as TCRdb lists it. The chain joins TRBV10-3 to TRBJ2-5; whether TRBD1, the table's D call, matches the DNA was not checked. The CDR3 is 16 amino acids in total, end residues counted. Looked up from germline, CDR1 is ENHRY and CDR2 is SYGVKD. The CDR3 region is CAISLGQGTYSYTFGS.

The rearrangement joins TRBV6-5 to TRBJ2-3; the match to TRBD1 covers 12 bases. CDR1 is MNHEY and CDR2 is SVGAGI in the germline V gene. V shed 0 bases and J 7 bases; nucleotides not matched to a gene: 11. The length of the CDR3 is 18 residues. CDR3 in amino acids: CASSYSTVGTGGLNTQYF. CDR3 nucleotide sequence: TGTGCCAGCAGTTACTCGACTGTCGGGACAGGGGGCTTAAATACGCAGTATTTT.

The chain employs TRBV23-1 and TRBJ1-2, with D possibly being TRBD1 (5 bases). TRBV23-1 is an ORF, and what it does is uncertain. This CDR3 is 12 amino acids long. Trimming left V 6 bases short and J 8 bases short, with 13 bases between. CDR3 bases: TGCGCCAGCAGACTGACAGCTACCGGCTACACCTTC. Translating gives CASRLTATGYTF.

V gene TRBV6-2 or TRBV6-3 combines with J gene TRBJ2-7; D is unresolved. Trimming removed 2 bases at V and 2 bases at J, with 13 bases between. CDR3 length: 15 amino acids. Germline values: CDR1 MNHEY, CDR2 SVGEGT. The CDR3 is CASSYPDPSPYEQYF. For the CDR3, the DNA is TGTGCCAGCAGTTACCCTGACCCAAGCCCCTACGAGCAGTACTTC.